This T cell receptor (beta chain) stems from a study of T cell responses to AZD1222 COVID-19 vaccine. Repertoires were generated with immunoSEQ multiplex PCR, while TCRdb's copy carries only in-frame clones and drops some. The data contain more than 110,000 clones, 91% of them seen just once; the ten biggest clones take up about 3%. Trimming took 2 bases from V and 6 from J, leaving 8 bases between them. The CDR3 runs to 13 residues. The germline V gene encodes CDR1 SGDLS and CDR2 YYNGEE. The chain joins TRBV9 to TRBJ2-2; D gene ambiguous. This sequence was found in an adult in good health. The sequencing used peripheral blood, collected on day 0 of AZD1222 vaccination. The CDR3 reads CASSVALPGELFF. The CDR3, as DNA: TGTGCCAGCAGCGTTGCCCTCCCCGGGGAGCTGTTTTTT.